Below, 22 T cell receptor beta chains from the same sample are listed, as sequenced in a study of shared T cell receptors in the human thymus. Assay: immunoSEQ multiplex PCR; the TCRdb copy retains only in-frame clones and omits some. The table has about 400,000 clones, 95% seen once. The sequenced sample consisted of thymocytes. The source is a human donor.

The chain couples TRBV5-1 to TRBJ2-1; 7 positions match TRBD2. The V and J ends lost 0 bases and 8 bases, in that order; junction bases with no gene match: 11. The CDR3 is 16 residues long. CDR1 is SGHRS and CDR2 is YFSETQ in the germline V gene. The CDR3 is CASSLVGVDSGDEQFF. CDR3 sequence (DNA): TGCGCCAGCAGCTTGGTCGGAGTAGACAGCGGGGATGAGCAGTTCTTC.

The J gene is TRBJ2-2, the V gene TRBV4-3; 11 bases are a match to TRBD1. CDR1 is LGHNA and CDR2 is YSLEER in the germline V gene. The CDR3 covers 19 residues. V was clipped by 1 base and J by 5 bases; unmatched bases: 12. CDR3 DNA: TGCGCCAGCAGCCAAGGGACAGGGGGCGGTTCAAGTAGTACCGGGGAGCTGTTTTTT. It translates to CASSQGTGGGSSSTGELFF.

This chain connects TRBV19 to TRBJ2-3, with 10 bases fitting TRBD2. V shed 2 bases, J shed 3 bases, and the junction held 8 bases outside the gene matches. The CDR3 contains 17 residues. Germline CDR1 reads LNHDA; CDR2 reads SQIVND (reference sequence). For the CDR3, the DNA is TGTGCCAGTAGTATATCCCCTAGCGGGAGAGTTACAGATACGCAGTATTTT. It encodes CASSISPSGRVTDTQYF.

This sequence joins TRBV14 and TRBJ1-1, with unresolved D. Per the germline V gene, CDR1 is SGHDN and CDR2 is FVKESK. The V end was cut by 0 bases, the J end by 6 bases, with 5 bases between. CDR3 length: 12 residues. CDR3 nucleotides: TGTGCCAGCAGCCAAGATTCGCCTGAAGCTTTCTTT. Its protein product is CASSQDSPEAFF.

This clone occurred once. The CDR3 nucleotides are TGTGCCACCAGCAGGAGACTAGCCGGAGGCAATGAGCAGTTCTTC. Amino acid sequence: CATSRRLAGGNEQFF. This rearrangement joins TRBV15 to TRBJ2-1; 7 bases line up with TRBD2. Germline V CDR1 and CDR2: LNHNV, YYDKDF (reference sequence). CDR3 size: 15 residues. Trimming took 3 bases from V and 6 from J; bases not matched to a gene: 8.

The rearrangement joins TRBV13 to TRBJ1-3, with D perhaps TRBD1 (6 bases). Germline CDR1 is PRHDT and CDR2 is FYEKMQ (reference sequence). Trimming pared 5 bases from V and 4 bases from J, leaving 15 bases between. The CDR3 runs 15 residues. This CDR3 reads CASSPRGAGGNTIYF. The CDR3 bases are TGTGCCAGCAGCCCAAGGGGGGCAGGAGGAAACACCATATATTTT.

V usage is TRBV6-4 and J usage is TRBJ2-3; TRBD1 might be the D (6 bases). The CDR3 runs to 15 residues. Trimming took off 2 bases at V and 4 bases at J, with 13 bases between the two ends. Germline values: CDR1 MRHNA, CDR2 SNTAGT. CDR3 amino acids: CASSDGGGRADTQYF. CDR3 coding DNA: TGTGCCAGCAGTGACGGTGGGGGCCGCGCAGATACGCAGTATTTT.

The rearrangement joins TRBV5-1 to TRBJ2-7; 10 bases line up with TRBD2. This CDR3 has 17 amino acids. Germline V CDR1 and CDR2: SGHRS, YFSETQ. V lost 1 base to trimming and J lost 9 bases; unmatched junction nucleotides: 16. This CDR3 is CASSLTSGADPLSRQYF. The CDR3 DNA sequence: TGCGCCAGCAGCTTGACTAGCGGGGCCGACCCACTATCTCGGCAGTACTTC.

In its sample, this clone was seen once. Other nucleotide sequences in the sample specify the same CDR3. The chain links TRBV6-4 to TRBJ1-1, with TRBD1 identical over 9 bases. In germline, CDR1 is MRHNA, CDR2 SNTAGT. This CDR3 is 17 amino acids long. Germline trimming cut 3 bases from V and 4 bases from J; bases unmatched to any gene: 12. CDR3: CASSERGTGSLTTEAFF. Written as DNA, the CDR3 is TGTGCCAGCAGTGAAAGGGGGACAGGGTCCCTGACCACTGAAGCTTTCTTT.

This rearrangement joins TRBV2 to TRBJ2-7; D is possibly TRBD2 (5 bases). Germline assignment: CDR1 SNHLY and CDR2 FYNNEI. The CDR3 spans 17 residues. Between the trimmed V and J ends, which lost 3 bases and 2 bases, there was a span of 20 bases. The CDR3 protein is CASSDCWWLPGAYEQYF. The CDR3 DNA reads TGTGCCAGCAGTGACTGCTGGTGGCTTCCCGGGGCCTACGAGCAGTACTTC.

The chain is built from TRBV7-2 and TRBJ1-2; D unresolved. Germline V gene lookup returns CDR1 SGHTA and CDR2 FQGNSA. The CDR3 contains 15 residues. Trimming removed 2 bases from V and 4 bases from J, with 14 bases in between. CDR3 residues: CASSLRRGLVYGYTF. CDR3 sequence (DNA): TGTGCCAGCAGCTTACGCCGGGGTTTGGTCTATGGCTACACCTTC.

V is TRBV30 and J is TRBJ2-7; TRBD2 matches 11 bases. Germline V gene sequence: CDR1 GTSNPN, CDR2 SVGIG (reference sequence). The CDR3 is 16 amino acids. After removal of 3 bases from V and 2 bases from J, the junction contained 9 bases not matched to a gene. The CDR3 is CAWSDGTSGAPYEQYF. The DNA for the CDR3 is TGTGCCTGGAGCGATGGGACTAGCGGAGCCCCCTACGAGCAGTACTTC.

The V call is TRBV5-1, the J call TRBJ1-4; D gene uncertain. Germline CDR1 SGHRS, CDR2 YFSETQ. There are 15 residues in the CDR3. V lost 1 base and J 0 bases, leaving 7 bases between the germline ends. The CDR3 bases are TGCGCCAGCAGCTTGCGCAGTGCAACTAATGAAAAACTGTTTTTT. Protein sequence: CASSLRSATNEKLFF.

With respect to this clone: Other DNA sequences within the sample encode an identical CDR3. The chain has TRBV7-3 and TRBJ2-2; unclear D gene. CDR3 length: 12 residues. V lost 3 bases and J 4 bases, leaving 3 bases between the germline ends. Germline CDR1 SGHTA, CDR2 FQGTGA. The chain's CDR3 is CASSLGTGELFF. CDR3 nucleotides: TGTGCCAGCAGCTTGGGCACCGGGGAGCTGTTTTTT.

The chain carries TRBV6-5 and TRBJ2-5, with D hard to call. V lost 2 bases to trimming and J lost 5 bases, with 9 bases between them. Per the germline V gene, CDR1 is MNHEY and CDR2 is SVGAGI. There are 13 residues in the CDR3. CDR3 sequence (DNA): TGTGCCAGCAGTTACCCGGACCCCGAGACCCAGTACTTC. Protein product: CASSYPDPETQYF.

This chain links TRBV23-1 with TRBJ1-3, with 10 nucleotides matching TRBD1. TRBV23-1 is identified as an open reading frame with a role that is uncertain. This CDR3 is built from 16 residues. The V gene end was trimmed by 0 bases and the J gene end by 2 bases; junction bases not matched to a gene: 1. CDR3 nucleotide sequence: TGCGCCAGCAGTCAATCGACAGGGGGCGCTGGAAACACCATATATTTT. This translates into CASSQSTGGAGNTIYF.

This chain's CDR3 is CASSPYWLADSYEQYF. CDR3 nucleotide sequence: TGTGCCAGCAGTCCATACTGGCTAGCGGACTCCTACGAGCAGTACTTC. V usage is TRBV27 and J usage is TRBJ2-7; the match to TRBD2 covers 7 bases. The CDR3 runs 16 residues. The junction had 10 bases not matched to a gene; V was cut back by 5 bases and J by 0 bases. CDR1 and CDR2 (germline): MNHEY, SMNVEV (reference sequence).

CDR3 region: CASSSNLGRGSRDEQFF. The CDR3 DNA sequence: TGTGCCAGCAGTTCCAACCTGGGGCGGGGATCTCGCGATGAGCAGTTCTTC. The chain employs TRBV27 and TRBJ2-1; weak D call: TRBD2 (6 bases). Germline values: CDR1 MNHEY, CDR2 SMNVEV (reference sequence). V was shortened by 4 bases and J by 8 bases, with 24 bases between the two germline ends. This CDR3 is built from 17 residues.

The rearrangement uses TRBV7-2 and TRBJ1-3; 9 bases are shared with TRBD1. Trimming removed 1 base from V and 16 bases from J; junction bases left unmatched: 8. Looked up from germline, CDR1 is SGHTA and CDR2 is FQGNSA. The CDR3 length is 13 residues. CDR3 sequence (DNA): TGTGCCAGCAGCTTAGGAGTCGGGGGACAGGGTTATTTT. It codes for CASSLGVGGQGYF.

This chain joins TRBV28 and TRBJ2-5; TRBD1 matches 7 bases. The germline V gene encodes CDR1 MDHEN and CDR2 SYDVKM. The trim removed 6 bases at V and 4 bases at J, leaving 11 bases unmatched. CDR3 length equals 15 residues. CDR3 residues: CASSPPEGARETQYF. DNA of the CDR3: TGTGCCAGCAGCCCTCCCGAGGGGGCTAGAGAGACCCAGTACTTC.

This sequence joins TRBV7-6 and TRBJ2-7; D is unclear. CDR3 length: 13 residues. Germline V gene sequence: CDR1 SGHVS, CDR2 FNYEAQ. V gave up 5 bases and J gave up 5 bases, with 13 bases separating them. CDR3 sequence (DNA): TGTGCCAGCAGCCCTGGACCGCCCCACGAGCAGTACTTC. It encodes CASSPGPPHEQYF.

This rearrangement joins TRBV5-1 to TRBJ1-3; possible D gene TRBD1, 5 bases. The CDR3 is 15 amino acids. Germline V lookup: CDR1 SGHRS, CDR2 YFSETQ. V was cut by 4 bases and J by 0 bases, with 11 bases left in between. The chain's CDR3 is CASSVAGTSGNTIYF. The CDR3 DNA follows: TGCGCCAGCAGCGTAGCGGGGACCTCTGGAAACACCATATATTTT.